Described below is a single TCR beta chain sequence and its context. Its matching antigen is unknown. Per germline, CDR1 WSHSY and CDR2 SAAADI. This CDR3 region has 16 residues. The V gene lost 5 bases and the J gene lost 3 bases, with 19 bases spanning the gap. This entry is derived from a study of T cell responses to AZD1222 COVID-19 vaccine. Study-wide results and limits: Reportedly, close to half of spike-specific TCRs are directed against unmutated variant regions.

Here immunoSEQ multiplex PCR was the method, and the copy in TCRdb shows in-frame clones only, minus some. The profile shows more than 150,000 clones, 80% to 90% of them singletons. The genes are TRBV10-2 and TRBJ1-1, with D perhaps TRBD1 (6 bases). The sample was peripheral blood, taken on day 0 of AZD1222 vaccination. The source of this sequence is an adult in good health. This chain's CDR3 is CASSWGGTRGHTEAFF. The CDR3 DNA reads TGCGCCAGCAGTTGGGGTGGGACCCGGGGGCACACTGAAGCTTTCTTT.